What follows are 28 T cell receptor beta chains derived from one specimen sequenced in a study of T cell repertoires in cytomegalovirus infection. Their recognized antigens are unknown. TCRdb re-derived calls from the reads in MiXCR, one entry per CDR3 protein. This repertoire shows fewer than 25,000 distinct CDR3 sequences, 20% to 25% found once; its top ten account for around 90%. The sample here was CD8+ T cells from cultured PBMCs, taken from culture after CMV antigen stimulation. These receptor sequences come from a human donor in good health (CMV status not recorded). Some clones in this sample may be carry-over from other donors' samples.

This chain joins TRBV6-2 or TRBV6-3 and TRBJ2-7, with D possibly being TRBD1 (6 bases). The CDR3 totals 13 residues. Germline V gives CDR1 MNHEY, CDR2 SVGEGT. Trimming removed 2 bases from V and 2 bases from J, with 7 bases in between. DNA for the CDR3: TGTGCCAGCAGTTACGACAGGCCCTACGAGCAGTACTTC. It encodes CASSYDRPYEQYF.

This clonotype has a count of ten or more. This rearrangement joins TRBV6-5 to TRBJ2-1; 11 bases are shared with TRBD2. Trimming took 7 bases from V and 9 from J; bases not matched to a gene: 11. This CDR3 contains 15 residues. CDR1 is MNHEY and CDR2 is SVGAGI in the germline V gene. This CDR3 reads CASTVAGGGLGEQFF. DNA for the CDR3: TGTGCCAGCACCGTAGCGGGAGGGGGCCTAGGTGAGCAGTTCTTC.

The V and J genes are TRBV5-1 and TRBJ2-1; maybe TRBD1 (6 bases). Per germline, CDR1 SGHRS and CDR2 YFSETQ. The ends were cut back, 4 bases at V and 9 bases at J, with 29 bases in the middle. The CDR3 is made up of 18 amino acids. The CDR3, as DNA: TGCGCCAGCAGCCCCAAGGACTCAAACACTTTACGAGGGGGTGAGCAGTTCTTC. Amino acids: CASSPKDSNTLRGGEQFF.

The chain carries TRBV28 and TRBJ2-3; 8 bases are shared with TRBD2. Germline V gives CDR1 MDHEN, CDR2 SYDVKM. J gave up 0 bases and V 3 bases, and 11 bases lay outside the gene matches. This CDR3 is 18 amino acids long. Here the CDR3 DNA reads TGTGCCAGCAGTTTGAGCCCGGGACTAGGGTCTAGCACAGATACGCAGTATTTT. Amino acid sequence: CASSLSPGLGSSTDTQYF.

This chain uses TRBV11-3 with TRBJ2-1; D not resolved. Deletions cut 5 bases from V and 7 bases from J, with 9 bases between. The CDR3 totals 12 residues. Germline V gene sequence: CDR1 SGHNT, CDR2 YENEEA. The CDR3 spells CASSLGPNEQFF. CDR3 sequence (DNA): TGTGCCAGCAGCCTAGGGCCGAATGAGCAGTTCTTC.

CDR3 region: CASSYEGAPYNEQFF. CDR3 coding DNA: TGTGCCAGCAGTTACGAGGGGGCCCCTTACAATGAGCAGTTCTTC. The chain couples TRBV6-2 or TRBV6-3 to TRBJ2-1; 7 bases map to TRBD1. The germline V gene encodes CDR1 MNHEY and CDR2 SVGEGT. Trimming removed 2 bases from V and 4 bases from J; junction bases left unmatched: 5. The CDR3 contains 15 residues.

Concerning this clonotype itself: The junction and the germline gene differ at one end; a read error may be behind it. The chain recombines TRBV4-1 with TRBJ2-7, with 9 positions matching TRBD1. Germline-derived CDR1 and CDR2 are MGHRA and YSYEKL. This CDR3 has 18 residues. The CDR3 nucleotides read TGTGCCAGCAGCCACCCTGCCAGTGACAGGGGGATCTCCTACGAGCAGTACTTC. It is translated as CASSHPASDRGISYEQYF.

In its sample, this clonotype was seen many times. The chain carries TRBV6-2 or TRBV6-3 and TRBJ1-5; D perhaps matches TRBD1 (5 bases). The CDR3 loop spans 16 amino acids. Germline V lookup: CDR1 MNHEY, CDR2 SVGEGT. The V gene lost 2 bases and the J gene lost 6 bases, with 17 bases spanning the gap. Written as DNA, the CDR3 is TGTGCCAGCAGTTACCGAATTATTCAAGGGGCTCAGCCCCAGCATTTT. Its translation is CASSYRIIQGAQPQHF.

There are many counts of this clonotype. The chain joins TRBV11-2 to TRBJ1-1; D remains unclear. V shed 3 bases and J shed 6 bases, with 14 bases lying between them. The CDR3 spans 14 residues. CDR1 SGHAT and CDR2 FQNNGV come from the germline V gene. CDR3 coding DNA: TGTGCCAGCAGCTTGGGAACGGGGTCCCCTGAAGCTTTCTTT. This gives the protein CASSLGTGSPEAFF.

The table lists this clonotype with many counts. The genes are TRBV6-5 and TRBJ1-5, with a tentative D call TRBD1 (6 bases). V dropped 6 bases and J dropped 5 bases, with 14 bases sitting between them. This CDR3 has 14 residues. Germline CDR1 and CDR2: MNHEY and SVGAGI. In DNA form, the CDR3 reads TGTGCCAGCAGCAGGGGTGATCGCGATCAGCCCCAGCATTTT. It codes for CASSRGDRDQPQHF.

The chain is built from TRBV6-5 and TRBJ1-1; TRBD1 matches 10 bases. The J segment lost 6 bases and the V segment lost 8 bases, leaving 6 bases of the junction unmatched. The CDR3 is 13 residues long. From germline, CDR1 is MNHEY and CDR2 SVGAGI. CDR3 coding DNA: TGTGCCAGCCAGGGACAGGGGACATCTGAAGCTTTCTTT. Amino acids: CASQGQGTSEAFF.

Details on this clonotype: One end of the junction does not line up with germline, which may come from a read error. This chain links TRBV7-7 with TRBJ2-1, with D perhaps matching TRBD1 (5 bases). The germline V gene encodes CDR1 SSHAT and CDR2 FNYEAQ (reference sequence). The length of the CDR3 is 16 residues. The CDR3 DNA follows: TGTGCTAGCAGCTTGACAGACTCCAGCTCCTACAATGAGCAGTTCTTC. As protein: CASSLTDSSSYNEQFF.

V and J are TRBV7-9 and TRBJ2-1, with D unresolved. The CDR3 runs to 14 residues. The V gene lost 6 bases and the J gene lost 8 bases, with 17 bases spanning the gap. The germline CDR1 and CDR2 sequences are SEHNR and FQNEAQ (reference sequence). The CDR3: CASSPSPPGDEQFF. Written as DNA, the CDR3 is TGTGCCAGCAGTCCATCCCCACCTGGGGATGAGCAGTTCTTC.

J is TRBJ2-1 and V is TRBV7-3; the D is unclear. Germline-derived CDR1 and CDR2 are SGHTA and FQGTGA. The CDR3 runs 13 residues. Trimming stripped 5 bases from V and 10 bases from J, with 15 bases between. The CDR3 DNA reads TGTGCCAGCAGCCGACTTGTGGCAGGAGAGCAGTTCTTC. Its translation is CASSRLVAGEQFF.

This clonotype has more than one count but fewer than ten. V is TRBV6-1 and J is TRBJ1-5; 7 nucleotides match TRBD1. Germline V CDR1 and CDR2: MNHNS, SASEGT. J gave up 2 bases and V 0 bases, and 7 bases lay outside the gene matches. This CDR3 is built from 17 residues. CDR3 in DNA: TGTGCCAGCAGTGAAGCGCCCGGGACAGTGCGCAATCAGCCCCAGCATTTT. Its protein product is CASSEAPGTVRNQPQHF.

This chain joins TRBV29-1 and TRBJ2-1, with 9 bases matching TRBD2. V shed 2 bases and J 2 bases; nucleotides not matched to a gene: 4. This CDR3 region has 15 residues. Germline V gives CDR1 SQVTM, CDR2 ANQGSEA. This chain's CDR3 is CSVERRGGAYNEQFF. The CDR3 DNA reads TGCAGCGTTGAACGGCGCGGGGGGGCCTACAATGAGCAGTTCTTC.

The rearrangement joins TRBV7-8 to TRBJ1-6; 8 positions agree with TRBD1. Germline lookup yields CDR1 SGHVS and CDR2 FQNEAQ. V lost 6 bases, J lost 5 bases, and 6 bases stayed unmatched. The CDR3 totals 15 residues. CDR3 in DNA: TGTGCCAGCAGTCTGGACAGGGTCCATAATTCACCCCTCCACTTT. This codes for CASSLDRVHNSPLHF.

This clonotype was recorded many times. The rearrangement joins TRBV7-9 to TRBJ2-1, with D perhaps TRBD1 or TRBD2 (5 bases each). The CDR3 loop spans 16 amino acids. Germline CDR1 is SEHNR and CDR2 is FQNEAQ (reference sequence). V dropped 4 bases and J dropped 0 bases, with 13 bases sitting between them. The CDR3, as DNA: TGTGCCAGCAGCTCAGGAACGGGGCACTCCTACAATGAGCAGTTCTTC. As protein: CASSSGTGHSYNEQFF.

The DNA of the CDR3 is TGTGCCAGCAGTTTTACCCGGGTAGAGACCCAGTACTTC. It translates to CASSFTRVETQYF. The J gene is TRBJ2-5, the V gene TRBV12-3 or TRBV12-4, with D unclear. The CDR3 is 13 residues long. Deletions cut 3 bases from V and 4 bases from J, with 9 bases between.

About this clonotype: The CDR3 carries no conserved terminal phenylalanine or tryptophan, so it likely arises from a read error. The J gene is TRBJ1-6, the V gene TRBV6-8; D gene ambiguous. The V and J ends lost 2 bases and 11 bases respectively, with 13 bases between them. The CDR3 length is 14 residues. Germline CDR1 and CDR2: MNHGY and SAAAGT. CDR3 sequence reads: CASSYDPSSTPLHL. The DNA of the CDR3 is TGTGCCAGCAGTTACGACCCCTCCAGTACACCCCTCCACCTT.

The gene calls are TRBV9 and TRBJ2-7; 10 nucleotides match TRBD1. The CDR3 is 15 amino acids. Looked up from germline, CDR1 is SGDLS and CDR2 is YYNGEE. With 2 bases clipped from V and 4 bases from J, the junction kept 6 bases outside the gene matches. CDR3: CASSVGTGAAYEQYF. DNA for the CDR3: TGTGCCAGCAGCGTCGGGACAGGGGCCGCTTACGAGCAGTACTTC. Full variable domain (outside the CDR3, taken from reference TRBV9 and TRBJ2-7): DSGVTQTPKHLITATGQRVTLRCSPRSGDLSVYWYQQSLDQGLQFLIQYYNGEERAKGNILERFSAQQFPDLHSELNLSSLELGDSALYFCASSVGTGAAYEQYFGPGTRLTVT.

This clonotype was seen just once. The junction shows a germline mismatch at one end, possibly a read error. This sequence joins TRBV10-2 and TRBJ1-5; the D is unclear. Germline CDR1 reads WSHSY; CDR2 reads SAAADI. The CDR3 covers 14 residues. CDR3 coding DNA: TGCGCCAGCAGTGAGTCGAGTCAGAATCGGCCCCAGCATTTT. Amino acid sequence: CASSESSQNRPQHF.

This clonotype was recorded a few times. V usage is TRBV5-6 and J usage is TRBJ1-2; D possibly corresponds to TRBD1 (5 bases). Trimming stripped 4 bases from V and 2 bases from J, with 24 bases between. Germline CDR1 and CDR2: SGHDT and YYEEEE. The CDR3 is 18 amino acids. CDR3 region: CASSPAVQGLEKNYGYTF. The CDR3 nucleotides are TGTGCCAGCAGCCCAGCTGTTCAGGGTCTTGAGAAAAACTATGGCTACACCTTC.

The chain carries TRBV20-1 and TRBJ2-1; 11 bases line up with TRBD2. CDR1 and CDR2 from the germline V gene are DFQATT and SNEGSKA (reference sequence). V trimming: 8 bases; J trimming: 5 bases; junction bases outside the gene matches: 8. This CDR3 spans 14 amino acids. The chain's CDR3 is CSPLGLADHNEQFF. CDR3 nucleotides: TGCAGTCCCCTGGGACTAGCGGACCACAATGAGCAGTTCTTC.

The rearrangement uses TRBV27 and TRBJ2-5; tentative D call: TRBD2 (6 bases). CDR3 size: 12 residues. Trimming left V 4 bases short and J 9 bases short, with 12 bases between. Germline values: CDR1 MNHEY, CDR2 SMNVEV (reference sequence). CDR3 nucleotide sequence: TGTGCCAGCAGTTCCCCCCCGGGGGCCCAGTACTTC. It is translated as CASSSPPGAQYF.

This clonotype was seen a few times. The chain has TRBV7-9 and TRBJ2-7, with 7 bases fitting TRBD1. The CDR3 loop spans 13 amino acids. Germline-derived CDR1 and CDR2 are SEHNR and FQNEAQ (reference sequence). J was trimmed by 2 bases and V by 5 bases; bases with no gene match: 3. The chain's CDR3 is CASSTGTAYEQYF. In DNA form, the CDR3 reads TGTGCCAGCAGCACCGGGACAGCCTACGAGCAGTACTTC.

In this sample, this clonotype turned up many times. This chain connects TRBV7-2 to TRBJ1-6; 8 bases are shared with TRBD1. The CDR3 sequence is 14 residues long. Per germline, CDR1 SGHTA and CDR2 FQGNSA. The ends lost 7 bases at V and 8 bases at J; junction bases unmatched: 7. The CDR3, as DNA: TGTGCCAGCACATTTAACAGGGGGGATTCACCCCTCCACTTT. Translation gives CASTFNRGDSPLHF.

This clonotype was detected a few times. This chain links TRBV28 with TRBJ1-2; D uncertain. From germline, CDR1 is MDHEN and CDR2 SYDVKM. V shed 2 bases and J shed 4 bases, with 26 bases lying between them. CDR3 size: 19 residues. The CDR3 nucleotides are TGTGCCAGCAGTTTAAGTCCCGGTCGGACTGCGCAAGTCTCCTATGGCTACACCTTC. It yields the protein CASSLSPGRTAQVSYGYTF.